The present TCR beta chain was sequenced within a study of Graves' ophthalmopathy and Graves' hyperthyroidism. The starting material, more than 8.5 ml of fresh peripheral blood, provided the PBMCs. This clonotype was found many times. Its antigen is not identified. J was trimmed by 5 bases and V by 5 bases; bases with no gene match: 8. The germline V gene encodes CDR1 SNHLY and CDR2 FYNNEI. The CDR3 runs to 14 residues. CDR3 regions of TCR beta were amplified from RNA transcripts. The library came from an HTBI-primed first-round RT-PCR and a second-round multiplex PCR. TCRdb recomputed calls from the multiplex PCR reads with MiXCR, one row per CDR3 protein. The data contain 400,000 to 450,000 distinct CDR3 sequences, 20% to 25% of them singletons. General observations from the study: Ophthalmopathy progression was predicted with 70.59% sensitivity and about 72% specificity. Ophthalmopathy was separated from stable hyperthyroidism by a 13-signature model with around 89% sensitivity and around 81% specificity.

The source of this sequence is a woman aged 18-29 years with stable Graves' hyperthyroidism. The source material was peripheral blood. The chain is built from TRBV2 and TRBJ2-5; 7 bases match TRBD1. The CDR3 here is CASSPTGMEETQYF. The DNA of the CDR3 is TGTGCCAGCAGTCCGACAGGGATGGAGGAGACCCAGTACTTC.